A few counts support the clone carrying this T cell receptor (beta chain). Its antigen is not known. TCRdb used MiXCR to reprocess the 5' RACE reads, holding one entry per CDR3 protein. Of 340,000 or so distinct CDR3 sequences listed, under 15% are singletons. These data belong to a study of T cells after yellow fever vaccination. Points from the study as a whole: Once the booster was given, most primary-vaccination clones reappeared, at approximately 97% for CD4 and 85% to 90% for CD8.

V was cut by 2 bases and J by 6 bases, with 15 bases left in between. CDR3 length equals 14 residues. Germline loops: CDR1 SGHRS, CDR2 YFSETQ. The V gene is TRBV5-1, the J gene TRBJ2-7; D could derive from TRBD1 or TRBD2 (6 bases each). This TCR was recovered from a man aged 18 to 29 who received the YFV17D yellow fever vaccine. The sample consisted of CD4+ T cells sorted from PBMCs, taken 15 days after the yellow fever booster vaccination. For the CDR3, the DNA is TGCGCCAGCAGCTTCGAGGGGGGTACTGGCGAGCAGTACTTC. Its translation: CASSFEGGTGEQYF.